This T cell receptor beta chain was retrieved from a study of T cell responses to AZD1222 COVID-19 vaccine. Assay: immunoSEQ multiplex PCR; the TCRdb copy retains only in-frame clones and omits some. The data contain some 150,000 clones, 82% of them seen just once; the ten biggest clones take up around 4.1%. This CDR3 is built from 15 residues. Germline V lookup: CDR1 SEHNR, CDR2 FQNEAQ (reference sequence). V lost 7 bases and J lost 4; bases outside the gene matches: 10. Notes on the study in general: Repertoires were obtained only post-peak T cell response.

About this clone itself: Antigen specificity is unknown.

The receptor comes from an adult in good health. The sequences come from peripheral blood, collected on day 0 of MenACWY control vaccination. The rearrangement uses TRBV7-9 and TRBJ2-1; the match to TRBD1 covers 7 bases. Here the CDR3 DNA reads TGTGCCAGCACCATCGCCGGGACAGCATACAATGAGCAGTTCTTC. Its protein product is CASTIAGTAYNEQFF.